Below, one T cell receptor (beta chain) is given with its context. Its specificity is not known. The likely explanation is a read error, given a far larger clone one base away. The same CDR3 arises from other DNA sequences in this sample as well. Using immunoSEQ multiplex PCR, the repertoire was profiled, and TCRdb retains in-frame clones only, with some absent. Seen here are some 630,000 clones, about two thirds observed once, and the top ten hold 1.8%. Germline loops: CDR1 SGHRS, CDR2 YFSETQ. The CDR3 consists of 15 residues. Trimming removed 0 bases from V and 6 bases from J; junction bases left unmatched: 5. Everyone who donated was a Caucasian adult who lived in Nashville, Tennessee. Memory CD4+ cells were the fraction left after CD45RA+ naive selection. These data are taken from a study of shared clonotypes between healthy human individuals. Study-wide findings and caveats: Depth was large, yet rarefaction showed that sorted-subset sequencing was incomplete. The represented genetic and exposure-history diversity was limited by the small number of donors.

This sequence originates from a woman in her 30s in good health. Material for sequencing was memory CD4+ T cells sorted from blood. This sample's subset: CD45RA-negative fraction. The chain joins TRBV5-1 to TRBJ2-2, with 7 bases fitting TRBD2. The CDR3 DNA sequence: TGCGCCAGCAGCTTGGCTAGCGGAAGGGCCGGGGAGCTGTTTTTT. It translates to CASSLASGRAGELFF.